One T cell receptor beta chain is described in this entry. Cohorts were determined from participant-reported clinical history. These data originate in a study of blood T cell repertoires in COVID-19. Study-level background: Nucleic acid was either cDNA or gDNA, and it came from T cells, B-cell-depleted T cells, or PBMCs.

Germline loops: CDR1 MDHEN, CDR2 SYDVKM. The CDR3 is 16 amino acids. V was clipped by 6 bases and J by 4 bases, with 19 bases between them. The authors' processing: It was from reference gene primer amplification that nucleated cell counts were estimated. Repertoires were generated with immunoSEQ multiplex PCR, while TCRdb's copy carries only in-frame clones and drops some. The V and J calls and clone size were taken over from that table, and D and trimming were inferred from the DNA. The table shows approximately 180,000 clones, with 76% occurring only once. This TCR derives from a woman aged 45-60 years with acute COVID-19. V is TRBV28 and J is TRBJ2-1; TRBD2 is a possible D gene (6 bases). Sequencing input: PBMCs or T cells enriched from blood (not recorded which). CDR3 amino acids: CASSRASALLYNEQFF. The DNA for the CDR3 is TGTGCCAGCAGCAGGGCTAGCGCCTTGCTATACAATGAGCAGTTCTTC.